The clone carrying this T cell receptor (beta chain) was seen only a few times. As yet, its antigen is unknown. With V trimmed by 3 bases and J by 5 bases, 15 bases remained unmatched. This CDR3 region has 17 residues. The germline gives CDR1 LNHDA, CDR2 SQIVND (reference sequence). This sample is part of a study of T cell repertoires in cytomegalovirus infection. Each CDR3 protein is one row after TCRdb ran MiXCR on the reads. The top ten clones hold about 20% of a sample with roughly 700,000 distinct CDR3 sequences, around a third of them seen once. The chain recombines TRBV19 with TRBJ2-7; TRBD2 matches 8 bases. This TCR was recovered from a human donor in good health (CMV status not recorded). Some clones in this sample may be carry-over from other donors' samples. The sequences come from cultured PBMCs, collected from culture after CMV antigen stimulation. The CDR3 DNA is TGTGCCAGTAGTATCCGAGCCTCCGGGACTAGGGGAAACGAGCAGTACTTC. It specifies CASSIRASGTRGNEQYF.